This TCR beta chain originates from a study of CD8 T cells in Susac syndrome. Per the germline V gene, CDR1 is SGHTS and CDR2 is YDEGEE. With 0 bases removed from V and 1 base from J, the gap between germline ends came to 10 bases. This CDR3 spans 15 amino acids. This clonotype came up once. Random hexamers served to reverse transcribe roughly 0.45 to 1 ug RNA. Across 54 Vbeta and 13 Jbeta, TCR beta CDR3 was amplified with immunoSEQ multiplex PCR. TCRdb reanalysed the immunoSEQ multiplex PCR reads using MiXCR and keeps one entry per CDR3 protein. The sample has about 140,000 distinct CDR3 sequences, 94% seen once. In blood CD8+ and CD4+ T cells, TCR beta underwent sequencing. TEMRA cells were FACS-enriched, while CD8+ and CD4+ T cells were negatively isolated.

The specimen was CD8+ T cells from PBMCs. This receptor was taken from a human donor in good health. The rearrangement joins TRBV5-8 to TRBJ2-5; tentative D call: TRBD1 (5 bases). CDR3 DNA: TGTGCCAGCAGCTTGGCCGGACACCTCCAAGAGACCCAGTACTTC. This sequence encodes CASSLAGHLQETQYF.